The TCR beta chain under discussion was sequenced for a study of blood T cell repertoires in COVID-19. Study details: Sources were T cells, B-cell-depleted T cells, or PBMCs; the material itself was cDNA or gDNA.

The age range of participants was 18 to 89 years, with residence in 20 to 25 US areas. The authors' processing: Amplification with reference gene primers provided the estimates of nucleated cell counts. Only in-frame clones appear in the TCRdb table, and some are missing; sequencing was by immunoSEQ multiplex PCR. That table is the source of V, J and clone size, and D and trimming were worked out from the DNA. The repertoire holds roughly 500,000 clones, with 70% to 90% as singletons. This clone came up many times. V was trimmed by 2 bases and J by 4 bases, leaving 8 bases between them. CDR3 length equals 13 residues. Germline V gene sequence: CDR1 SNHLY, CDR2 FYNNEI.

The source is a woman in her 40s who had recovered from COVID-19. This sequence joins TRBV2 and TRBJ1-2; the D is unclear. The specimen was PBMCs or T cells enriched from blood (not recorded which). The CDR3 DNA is TGTGCCAGCAGTGAAAGAGGGATCTATGGCTACACCTTC. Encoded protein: CASSERGIYGYTF.